One and the same sample provided the 32 T cell receptor beta chains below, sequenced in a study of T cells after yellow fever vaccination. TCRdb called the 5' RACE reads again in MiXCR, with one record for every CDR3 protein. Counted here are 100,000 to 150,000 distinct CDR3 sequences, about 8.8% occurring once; the ten biggest clones make up less than 40%. Here the sequenced sample was CD8+ T cells sorted from PBMCs, taken on the day of the yellow fever booster vaccination. The receptor set was obtained from a man aged 18 to 29 who received the YFV17D yellow fever vaccine.

The chain combines TRBV4-1 with TRBJ2-2; 7 nucleotides align to TRBD1. Germline V gene sequence: CDR1 MGHRA, CDR2 YSYEKL. V shed 2 bases, J shed 3 bases, and the junction held 3 bases outside the gene matches. This CDR3 region has 15 residues. The CDR3 nucleotides are TGCGCCAGCAGCCAAAGGCAGGGGGACACCGGGGAGCTGTTTTTT. Translating it yields CASSQRQGDTGELFF.

This clonotype came up many times. CDR3 nucleotides: TGTGCCAGCAGCTTGTGGAACAGGGGTGACTATGGCTACACCTTC. It codes for CASSLWNRGDYGYTF. V and J are TRBV7-9 and TRBJ1-2; TRBD1 aligns across 7 bases. Trimming at V came to 3 bases and at J to 3 bases, leaving 7 bases not matched to a gene. CDR3 length: 15 amino acids. Germline CDR1 is SEHNR and CDR2 is FQNEAQ (reference sequence). Combining the CDR3 with reference TRBV7-9 and TRBJ1-2 gives the whole variable domain DTGVSQNPRHKITKRGQNVTFRCDPISEHNRLYWYRQTLGQGPEFLTYFQNEAQLEKSRLLSDRFSAERPKGSFSTLEIQRTEQGDSAMYLCASSLWNRGDYGYTFGSGTRLTVV.

This clonotype was counted ten times or more. The V and J genes are TRBV20-1 and TRBJ2-7, with D tentatively TRBD1 (5 bases). CDR1 is DFQATT, CDR2 SNEGSKA, per germline (reference sequence). This CDR3 has 12 amino acids. With 0 bases removed from V and 6 bases from J, the gap between germline ends came to 9 bases. The CDR3 loop reads CSARDQGFEQYF. The CDR3 DNA reads TGCAGTGCTAGAGATCAGGGTTTCGAGCAGTACTTC.

This clonotype was detected ten times or more. The V gene is TRBV30, the J gene TRBJ1-1, with unresolved D. The germline gives CDR1 GTSNPN, CDR2 SVGIG (reference sequence). The V end lost 1 base, the J end lost 4 bases, and 28 bases lay between the germline ends. The CDR3 sequence is 19 residues long. The CDR3 is CAWSEQFKARTRWGTEAFF. DNA of the CDR3: TGTGCCTGGAGTGAACAGTTTAAGGCCAGGACGAGATGGGGCACTGAAGCTTTCTTT.

The J gene is TRBJ1-4, the V gene TRBV6-6, with 7 bases aligning to TRBD1. After removal of 6 bases from V and 1 base from J, the junction contained 5 bases not matched to a gene. The germline gives CDR1 MNHNY, CDR2 SVGAGI (reference sequence). This CDR3 is 15 amino acids long. For the CDR3, the DNA is TGTGCCAGCAGGTACCGGGACAGAACTAATGAAAAACTGTTTTTT. Protein product: CASRYRDRTNEKLFF.

J is TRBJ2-1 and V is TRBV7-9; 11 nucleotides match TRBD2. This CDR3 has 16 residues. Looked up from germline, CDR1 is SEHNR and CDR2 is FQNEAQ (reference sequence). V was clipped by 2 bases and J by 5 bases; unmatched bases: 5. The CDR3 DNA reads TGTGCCAGCAGCTTAAGCGGACTAGCGGGCAACAATGAGCAGTTCTTC. This gives the protein CASSLSGLAGNNEQFF.

This clonotype was seen a handful of times. The rearrangement links TRBV7-9 to TRBJ2-3; D gene unclear. The CDR3 has 13 amino acids. The germline V gene encodes CDR1 SEHNR and CDR2 FQNEAQ (reference sequence). The V end lost 1 base, the J end lost 5 bases, and 7 bases lay between the germline ends. The CDR3: CASSLGGKDTQYF. The CDR3 bases are TGTGCCAGCAGCTTAGGCGGCAAAGATACGCAGTATTTT.

The chain is built from TRBV3-1 and TRBJ2-1, with TRBD2 matching 7 bases. The CDR3 is 17 amino acids. V shed 0 bases, J shed 6 bases, and the junction held 11 bases outside the gene matches. CDR1 LGHDT and CDR2 YNNKEL come from the germline V gene (reference sequence). CDR3 sequence reads: CASSQDNPRGTSNEQFF. CDR3 sequence (DNA): TGTGCCAGCAGCCAAGATAATCCGCGGGGGACGAGCAATGAGCAGTTCTTC.

The rearrangement joins TRBV11-2 to TRBJ2-5; D is perhaps TRBD2 (7 bases). Germline-derived CDR1 and CDR2 are SGHAT and FQNNGV. The CDR3 contains 16 residues. V was trimmed by 5 bases and J by 6 bases, leaving 22 bases between them. The CDR3 coding sequence is TGTGCCAGCAGCCCGGGGGGCAGGGTAAGAACGAAGACCCAGTACTTC. Protein: CASSPGGRVRTKTQYF.

The rearrangement joins TRBV2 to TRBJ2-6, with 9 positions matching TRBD1. CDR3 size: 19 residues. Germline CDR1 and CDR2: SNHLY and FYNNEI. The junction had 12 bases not matched to a gene; V was cut back by 6 bases and J by 0 bases. Written as DNA, the CDR3 is TGTGCCAGCAGCCCTAATGTGGGACAGGGCCACTCTGGGGCCAACGTCCTGACTTTC. Translation: CASSPNVGQGHSGANVLTF. Combining the CDR3 with reference TRBV2 and TRBJ2-6 gives the whole variable domain EPEVTQTPSHQVTQMGQEVILRCVPISNHLYFYWYRQILGQKVEFLVSFYNNEISEKSEIFDDQFSVERPDGSNFTLKIRSTKLEDSAMYFCASSPNVGQGHSGANVLTFGAGSRLTVL.

The chain has TRBV29-1 and TRBJ1-2; 7 positions match TRBD1. V gave up 1 base and J gave up 7 bases; unmatched junction bases: 3. Germline CDR1 reads SQVTM; CDR2 reads ANQGSEA. CDR3 size: 12 residues. For the CDR3, the DNA is TGCAGCGTTGAAGCAGGGGGTACTGGCTACACCTTC. This codes for CSVEAGGTGYTF.

This clonotype was found a few times. The V gene is TRBV6-5, the J gene TRBJ1-1, with D hard to call. This CDR3 comprises 14 residues. Germline V gene lookup returns CDR1 MNHEY and CDR2 SVGAGI. V lost 6 bases, J lost 3 bases, and 14 bases lay in between. CDR3 loop: CASRQQRIDTEAFF. As DNA, the CDR3 is TGTGCCAGCAGACAACAACGGATTGACACTGAAGCTTTCTTT.

A few counts support this clonotype. The chain links TRBV5-8 to TRBJ2-3, with D perhaps TRBD1 (5 bases). Per germline, CDR1 SGHTS and CDR2 YDEGEE. The V end was cut by 4 bases, the J end by 2 bases, with 11 bases between. This CDR3 is 14 amino acids long. In nucleotides, the CDR3 is TGTGCCAGCAGCCCCGACAGATTCACAGATACGCAGTATTTT. Its translation: CASSPDRFTDTQYF.

V usage is TRBV28 and J usage is TRBJ2-3; a possible D gene is TRBD1 (6 bases). Germline V gene lookup returns CDR1 MDHEN and CDR2 SYDVKM. The V and J ends lost 4 bases and 0 bases respectively, with 11 bases between them. The CDR3 length is 15 residues. This CDR3 is CASSWWGQSTDTQYF. CDR3 nucleotide sequence: TGTGCCAGCAGTTGGTGGGGGCAGAGCACAGATACGCAGTATTTT.

This clonotype has only one observation. This chain uses TRBV20-1 with TRBJ1-1; D remains ambiguous. The CDR3 totals 14 residues. Germline V gene lookup returns CDR1 DFQATT and CDR2 SNEGSKA (reference sequence). V was pared by 0 bases and J by 4 bases, with 12 bases between. The CDR3 bases are TGCAGTGCTAGAGATCTGGGCGAGGGCACTGAAGCTTTCTTT. Translating gives CSARDLGEGTEAFF.

The rearrangement links TRBV4-3 to TRBJ2-7; TRBD1 might be the D (6 bases). Germline CDR1 reads LGHNA; CDR2 reads YSLEER. This CDR3 is 16 amino acids long. The V and J ends lost 4 bases and 0 bases respectively, with 16 bases between them. DNA of the CDR3: TGCGCCAGCAGCCCGTATCCAGGGACACACTCCTACGAGCAGTACTTC. Translation: CASSPYPGTHSYEQYF.

This clonotype appeared a few times. The chain carries TRBV6-5 and TRBJ1-2, with D possibly TRBD1 on 5 matching bases. The length of the CDR3 is 14 residues. V lost 2 bases to trimming and J lost 7 bases, with 14 bases between them. Germline CDR1 reads MNHEY; CDR2 reads SVGAGI. The CDR3 loop reads CASSYDRGFGGYTF. The CDR3 DNA reads TGTGCCAGCAGTTACGATAGGGGCTTTGGTGGCTACACCTTC.

This clonotype was detected only a few times. The CDR3 sequence is CASSSNRDYGYTF. The CDR3 DNA reads TGTGCCAGCAGCTCTAACAGGGATTATGGCTACACCTTC. The V call is TRBV13, the J call TRBJ1-2; maybe TRBD1 (6 bases). This CDR3 comprises 13 residues. CDR1 PRHDT and CDR2 FYEKMQ come from the germline V gene (reference sequence). V was shortened by 4 bases and J by 5 bases, with 11 bases between the two germline ends.

This clonotype has just a few counts. V gene TRBV9 combines with J gene TRBJ2-1, with D uncertain. This CDR3 contains 15 residues. Germline V gene data show CDR1 as SGDLS and CDR2 as YYNGEE. V was pared by 0 bases and J by 4 bases, with 11 bases between. The CDR3 sequence is CASSVGSEPYNEQFF. The CDR3 coding sequence is TGTGCCAGCAGCGTAGGGTCAGAACCGTACAATGAGCAGTTCTTC. The full variable domain, completed using reference TRBV9 and TRBJ2-1, is DSGVTQTPKHLITATGQRVTLRCSPRSGDLSVYWYQQSLDQGLQFLIQYYNGEERAKGNILERFSAQQFPDLHSELNLSSLELGDSALYFCASSVGSEPYNEQFFGPGTRLTVL.

V and J are TRBV12-3 or TRBV12-4 and TRBJ2-1, with D possibly matching TRBD1 (5 bases). This CDR3 is built from 13 residues. Trimming pared 6 bases from V and 8 bases from J, leaving 14 bases between. The CDR3 DNA sequence: TGTGCCAGCAGCCAACCAGGGATCGATGAGCAGTTCTTC. Protein: CASSQPGIDEQFF.

This clonotype was counted at least ten times. The chain employs TRBV2 and TRBJ2-7, with D uncertain. The CDR3 runs 12 residues. V was pared by 1 base and J by 6 bases, with 7 bases between. Germline loops: CDR1 SNHLY, CDR2 FYNNEI. CDR3 in DNA: TGTGCCAGCAGTGAAGGCGTGGGCGAGCAGTACGTC. It yields the protein CASSEGVGEQYV.

The genes are TRBV5-1 and TRBJ2-3; 13 bases match TRBD2. CDR3 length: 15 residues. From germline, CDR1 is SGHRS and CDR2 YFSETQ. After removal of 3 bases from V and 6 bases from J, the junction contained 4 bases not matched to a gene. CDR3 DNA: TGCGCCAGCAGCTGGCGACTAGCGGGGGGCGATACGCAGTATTTT. Its protein product is CASSWRLAGGDTQYF.

The sample holds many counts of this clonotype. This chain joins TRBV12-3 or TRBV12-4 and TRBJ2-1, with D perhaps matching TRBD1 (6 bases). The V end lost 5 bases, the J end lost 5 bases, and 10 bases lay between the germline ends. There are 13 residues in the CDR3. Here the CDR3 DNA reads TGTGCCAGCAGTCCCCCAGGGGACAATGAGCAGTTCTTC. This encodes CASSPPGDNEQFF.

This clonotype was picked up a small number of times. The J gene is TRBJ2-7, the V gene TRBV27, with a weak D call TRBD1 (6 bases). Trimming took 5 bases from V and 1 from J, leaving 9 bases between them. The CDR3 loop spans 13 amino acids. Germline-derived CDR1 and CDR2 are MNHEY and SMNVEV (reference sequence). Here the CDR3 reads CASSARGSYEQYF. In nucleotides, the CDR3 is TGTGCCAGCAGTGCAAGGGGGTCCTACGAGCAGTACTTC.

This clonotype was counted only a few times. This rearrangement joins TRBV4-3 to TRBJ2-5, with 7 nucleotides matching TRBD1. Germline CDR1 reads LGHNA; CDR2 reads YSLEER. Germline trimming cut 4 bases from V and 4 bases from J; bases unmatched to any gene: 12. CDR3 length equals 16 residues. The CDR3 region is CASSPMTGSKGETQYF. The CDR3 region has the DNA TGCGCCAGCAGCCCCATGACAGGGAGTAAAGGAGAGACCCAGTACTTC.

The V and J genes are TRBV9 and TRBJ2-1, with 10 bases fitting TRBD1. Germline assignment: CDR1 SGDLS and CDR2 YYNGEE. CDR3 length equals 16 residues. The trim removed 3 bases at V and 3 bases at J, leaving 6 bases unmatched. Written as DNA, the CDR3 is TGTGCCAGCAGCGCCCCGACAGGGGGCAGCTACAATGAGCAGTTCTTC. Its translation: CASSAPTGGSYNEQFF.

This clonotype was recorded at least ten times. The gene calls are TRBV28 and TRBJ2-5; TRBD1 matches 9 bases. The ends lost 7 bases at V and 4 bases at J; junction bases unmatched: 7. CDR3 length: 14 amino acids. Germline V CDR1 and CDR2: MDHEN, SYDVKM. The CDR3 coding sequence is TGTGCCAGCATCCGGGACAGGGATCGAGAGACCCAGTACTTC. This gives the protein CASIRDRDRETQYF.

The chain couples TRBV7-8 to TRBJ2-7, with 8 positions matching TRBD1. Germline values: CDR1 SGHVS, CDR2 FQNEAQ. The V and J ends lost 4 bases and 1 base, in that order; junction bases with no gene match: 3. The CDR3 loop spans 14 amino acids. The CDR3 spells CASSSTGGSYEQYF. CDR3 nucleotides: TGTGCCAGCAGCTCCACAGGGGGGTCCTACGAGCAGTACTTC.

The rearrangement joins TRBV15 to TRBJ2-5, with 7 positions matching TRBD1. J gave up 2 bases and V 3 bases, and 6 bases lay outside the gene matches. The CDR3 runs to 15 residues. Germline V CDR1 and CDR2: LNHNV, YYDKDF (reference sequence). In DNA form, the CDR3 reads TGTGCCACCAGCAGGTCTGGGACAGAACAAGAGACCCAGTACTTC. Translation gives CATSRSGTEQETQYF. Drawing the rest from reference TRBV15 and TRBJ2-5, the complete variable domain is DAMVIQNPRYQVTQFGKPVTLSCSQTLNHNVMYWYQQKSSQAPKLLFHYYDKDFNNEADTPDNFQSRRPNTSFCFLDIRSPGLGDTAMYLCATSRSGTEQETQYFGPGTRLLVL.

The V gene is TRBV7-9, the J gene TRBJ1-1; 9 positions match TRBD1. Germline-derived CDR1 and CDR2 are SEHNR and FQNEAQ (reference sequence). Germline trimming cut 6 bases from V and 1 base from J; bases unmatched to any gene: 12. This CDR3 spans 17 amino acids. Written as DNA, the CDR3 is TGTGCCAGCAGGGCCCCCGGGACAGGGAAGACGAACACTGAAGCTTTCTTT. It codes for CASRAPGTGKTNTEAFF. Based on the CDR3 plus reference TRBV7-9 and TRBJ1-1, the full variable domain is DTGVSQNPRHKITKRGQNVTFRCDPISEHNRLYWYRQTLGQGPEFLTYFQNEAQLEKSRLLSDRFSAERPKGSFSTLEIQRTEQGDSAMYLCASRAPGTGKTNTEAFFGQGTRLTVV.

The table lists this clonotype with many counts. This chain uses TRBV6-5 with TRBJ1-5; D unresolved. In germline, CDR1 is MNHEY, CDR2 SVGAGI. The ends were cut back, 6 bases at V and 0 bases at J, with 12 bases in the middle. This CDR3 region has 15 residues. In DNA, the CDR3 is TGTGCCAGCAGCCGTCGACGAAATAGCAATCAGCCCCAGCATTTT. Translated: CASSRRRNSNQPQHF.

There are a few counts of this clonotype. This may stem from a read error, because a much larger clone lies one nucleotide away. The gene calls are TRBV7-8 and TRBJ2-7, with D uncertain. V was trimmed by 5 bases and J by 2 bases, leaving 4 bases between them. CDR3 length equals 11 residues. CDR1 is SGHVS, CDR2 FQNEAQ, per germline. CDR3 sequence reads: CASSITYEQYF. CDR3 DNA sequence: TGTGCCAGCAGCATCACCTACGAGCAGTACTTC.